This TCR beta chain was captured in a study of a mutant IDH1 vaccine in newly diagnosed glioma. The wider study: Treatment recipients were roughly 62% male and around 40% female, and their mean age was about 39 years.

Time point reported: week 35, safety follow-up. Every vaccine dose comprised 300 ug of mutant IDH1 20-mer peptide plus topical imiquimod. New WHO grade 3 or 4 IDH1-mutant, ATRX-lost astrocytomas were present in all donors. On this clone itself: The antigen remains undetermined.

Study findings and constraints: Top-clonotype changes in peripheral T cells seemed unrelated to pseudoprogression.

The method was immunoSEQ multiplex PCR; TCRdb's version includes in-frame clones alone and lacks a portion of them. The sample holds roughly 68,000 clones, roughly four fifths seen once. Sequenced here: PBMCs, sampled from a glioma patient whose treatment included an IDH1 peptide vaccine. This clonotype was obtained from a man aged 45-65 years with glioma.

The CDR3 loop reads CASSYKTGGEGATNEKLFF. CDR3 coding DNA: TGTGCCAGCAGCTACAAGACAGGGGGAGAGGGCGCAACTAATGAAAAACTGTTTTTT. This rearrangement joins TRBV13 to TRBJ1-4; TRBD1 agrees at 9 bases. The CDR3 is 19 residues long. Trimming removed 4 bases from V and 0 bases from J; junction bases left unmatched: 12. Germline CDR1 PRHDT, CDR2 FYEKMQ (reference sequence).